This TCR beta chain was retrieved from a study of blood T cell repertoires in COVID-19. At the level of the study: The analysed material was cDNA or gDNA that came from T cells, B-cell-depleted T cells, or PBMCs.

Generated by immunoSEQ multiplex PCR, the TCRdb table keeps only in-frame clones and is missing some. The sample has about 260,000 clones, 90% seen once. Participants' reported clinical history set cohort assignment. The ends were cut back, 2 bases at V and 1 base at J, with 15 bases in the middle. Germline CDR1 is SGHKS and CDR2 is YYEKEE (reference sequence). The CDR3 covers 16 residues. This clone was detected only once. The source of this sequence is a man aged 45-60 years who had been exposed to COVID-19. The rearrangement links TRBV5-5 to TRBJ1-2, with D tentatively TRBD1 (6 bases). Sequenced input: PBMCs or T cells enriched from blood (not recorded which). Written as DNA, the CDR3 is TGTGCCAGCAGCTTTGGACAGAGACATAATAACTATGGCTACACCTTC. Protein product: CASSFGQRHNNYGYTF.